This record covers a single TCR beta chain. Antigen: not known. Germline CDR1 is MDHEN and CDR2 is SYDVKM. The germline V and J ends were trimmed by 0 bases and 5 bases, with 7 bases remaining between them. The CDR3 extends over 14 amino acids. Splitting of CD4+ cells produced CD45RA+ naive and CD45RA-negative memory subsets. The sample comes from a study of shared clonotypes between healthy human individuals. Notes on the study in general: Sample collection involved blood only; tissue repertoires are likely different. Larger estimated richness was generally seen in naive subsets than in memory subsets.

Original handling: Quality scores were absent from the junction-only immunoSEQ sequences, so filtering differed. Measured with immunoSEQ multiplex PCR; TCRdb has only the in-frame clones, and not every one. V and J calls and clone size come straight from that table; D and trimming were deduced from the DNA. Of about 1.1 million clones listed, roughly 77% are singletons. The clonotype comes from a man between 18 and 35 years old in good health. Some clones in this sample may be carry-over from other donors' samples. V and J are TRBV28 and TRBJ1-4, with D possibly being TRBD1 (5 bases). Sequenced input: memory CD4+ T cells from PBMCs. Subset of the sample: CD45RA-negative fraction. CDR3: CASSLWGPNEKLFF. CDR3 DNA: TGTGCCAGCAGTTTATGGGGGCCGAATGAAAAACTGTTTTTT.